A selection of T cell receptor beta chains follows, all from one sample in a study of blood T cell repertoires in COVID-19. Clones were sequenced by immunoSEQ multiplex PCR, and TCRdb holds only the in-frame ones, with some missing. This table holds around 500,000 clones, 70% to 90% found once. Sequencing was done on a sample of PBMCs or T cells enriched from blood (not recorded which). These receptors were collected from a woman aged 40-49 years who had recovered from COVID-19. The CDR3 runs from the conserved cysteine through the conserved F or W.

J	V	length	CDR3
TRBJ1-2	TRBV30	14	CAWRWANGLYGYTF
TRBJ2-1	TRBV5-1	14	CASSLVAGADEQFF
TRBJ2-3	TRBV4-1	16	CASSQELTGGRDTQYF
TRBJ2-6	TRBV25-1	16	CASSGTTISGANVLTF
TRBJ1-1	TRBV5-1	15	CASSLDTGGFGEAFF
TRBJ2-1	TRBV3-1/TRBV3-2	14	CASSQVGGYNEQFF
TRBJ1-2	TRBV19	12	CASSRQGPGYTF
TRBJ2-1	TRBV3-1/TRBV3-2	14	CASSPRTENNEQFF
TRBJ2-7	TRBV24-1	13	CATSEDGTGEQYF
TRBJ2-1	TRBV5-5	15	CASSPGLAAYNEQFF
TRBJ1-1	TRBV11-3	14	CASRGEGRNTEAFF
TRBJ1-2	TRBV10-2	13	CASTGATNYGYTF
TRBJ1-5	TRBV4-1	14	CASSQEDRNQPQHF
TRBJ1-5	TRBV6-2/TRBV6-3	16	CASTPLGTGSNQPQHF
TRBJ2-7	TRBV6-5	12	CAGATGVHEQYF
TRBJ1-1	TRBV10-1	13	CASRRESYTEAFF
TRBJ2-7	TRBV20-1	11	CSGSSGRPQYF
TRBJ2-3	TRBV19	18	CASSMSQAVEEGTDTQYF
TRBJ2-5	TRBV5-1	14	CASSLAGGVKTQYF
TRBJ2-7	TRBV10-1	14	CASSDGAGSYEQYF
TRBJ1-5	TRBV19	13	CASSIQSNQPQHF
TRBJ2-1	TRBV13	14	CASSPTYAGNEQFF
TRBJ2-7	TRBV15	15	CATSRDSGQGYEQYF
TRBJ2-7	TRBV7-2	15	CASSPWAGEFYEQYF
TRBJ1-6	TRBV10-3	13	CAIALDRDSPLHF
TRBJ2-5	TRBV15	14	CATSRPGLPETQYF
TRBJ2-7	TRBV3-1/TRBV3-2	14	CASSRLAGGNEQYF
TRBJ2-3	TRBV20-1	10	CSASRDTQYF
TRBJ1-3	TRBV4-1	15	CASSQGAPVGNTIYF
TRBJ2-1	TRBV6-2/TRBV6-3	17	CASSTDQGLAGGNEQFF
TRBJ2-1	TRBV3-1/TRBV3-2	18	CASSPFPSSGSSYNEQFF
TRBJ1-2	TRBV6-5	14	CASSYMSGEGGYTF
TRBJ2-1	TRBV6-2/TRBV6-3	15	CASSYGEASYNEQFF
TRBJ2-1	TRBV5-1	16	CASSSLPGTRNDEQFF
TRBJ2-7	TRBV7-8	13	CASSWNRVGEQYF
TRBJ1-1	TRBV5-1	17	CASSLGGREGWNTEAFF
TRBJ1-4	TRBV27	15	CASSNREHREEKLFF
TRBJ1-6	TRBV18	16	CASSPWQGSIDSPLHF
TRBJ2-1	TRBV27	15	CASNPGTVSYNEQFF
TRBJ2-7	TRBV12-3/TRBV12-4	13	CASSLAGQGEQYF
TRBJ2-5	TRBV7-9	11	CASSFSETQYF
TRBJ2-5	TRBV5-1	18	CASSFQATSGSAQETQYF
TRBJ2-3	TRBV19	14	CASGSSIRADTQYF